Below, 16 T cell receptor beta chains from the same sample are listed, as sequenced in a study of shared clonotypes between healthy human individuals. Produced via immunoSEQ multiplex PCR; TCRdb's table is partial and in-frame only. The data show some 1.1 million clones, roughly 80% seen once. Sequenced input: memory CD4+ T cells from PBMCs. Subset indicated: CD45RA-negative fraction. The receptors shown here come from a man younger than 35 in good health. Some clones in this sample may be carry-over from other donors' samples.

This clone appeared a few times. The CDR3 here is CSVPLTSGRGETQYF. The CDR3 region has the DNA TGCAGCGTCCCCCTTACTAGCGGGAGAGGAGAGACCCAGTACTTC. The V call is TRBV29-1, the J call TRBJ2-5; 11 nucleotides align to TRBD2. Germline V gene lookup returns CDR1 SQVTM and CDR2 ANQGSEA. V shed 6 bases, J shed 4 bases, and the junction held 10 bases outside the gene matches. The CDR3 spans 15 residues.

The chain is built from TRBV27 and TRBJ1-4; D perhaps matches TRBD1 (6 bases). Germline-derived CDR1 and CDR2 are MNHEY and SMNVEV (reference sequence). The V end lost 7 bases, the J end lost 8 bases, and 17 bases lay between the germline ends. The CDR3 extends over 14 amino acids. The CDR3 loop is CASTSRGAPEKLFF. The DNA of the CDR3 is TGTGCCAGCACGTCGAGGGGGGCCCCCGAAAAACTGTTTTTT.

Comments on this clone: Other DNA variants within this sample encode the same CDR3. This chain links TRBV28 with TRBJ1-5, with D unclear. V lost 3 bases, J lost 7 bases, and 7 bases lay in between. CDR1 and CDR2 (germline): MDHEN, SYDVKM. The CDR3 sequence is 12 residues long. CDR3 in amino acids: CASSLSRQPQHF. DNA for the CDR3: TGTGCCAGCAGTTTGTCCCGGCAGCCCCAGCATTTT.

This clone was counted between two and nine times. The V and J genes are TRBV28 and TRBJ1-2, with D maybe TRBD1 (6 bases). The CDR3 runs 12 residues. V was shortened by 8 bases and J by 3 bases, with 10 bases between the two germline ends. Germline CDR1 and CDR2: MDHEN and SYDVKM. DNA for the CDR3: TGTGCCAGCGCGGGACAATACTATGGCTACACCTTC. It specifies CASAGQYYGYTF.

The rearrangement joins TRBV7-9 to TRBJ2-7; D gene uncertain. The CDR3 totals 12 residues. Trimming stripped 4 bases from V and 3 bases from J, with 7 bases between. CDR1 is SEHNR and CDR2 is FQNEAQ in the germline V gene (reference sequence). CDR3: CASSYRSYEQYF. CDR3 sequence (DNA): TGTGCCAGCAGCTATAGGAGCTACGAGCAGTACTTC. The full variable domain, its missing parts supplied by reference TRBV7-9 and TRBJ2-7, is DTGVSQNPRHKITKRGQNVTFRCDPISEHNRLYWYRQTLGQGPEFLTYFQNEAQLEKSRLLSDRFSAERPKGSFSTLEIQRTEQGDSAMYLCASSYRSYEQYFGPGTRLTVT.

This rearrangement joins TRBV5-1 to TRBJ1-3, with a possible D match to TRBD1 (6 bases). Germline V CDR1 and CDR2: SGHRS, YFSETQ. V was shortened by 2 bases and J by 2 bases, with 11 bases between the two germline ends. The CDR3 totals 15 residues. The CDR3 DNA reads as TGCGCCAGCAGCTTTACAGGGAGAACTGGAAACACCATATATTTT. It translates to CASSFTGRTGNTIYF.

There are a few counts of this clone. This sample includes further DNA sequences coding for the same CDR3. The chain has TRBV28 and TRBJ2-7; D call uncertain. In germline, CDR1 is MDHEN, CDR2 SYDVKM. Trimming removed 2 bases from V and 2 bases from J, with 10 bases in between. This CDR3 contains 14 residues. The CDR3 here is CASSLDTAAYEQYF. The CDR3 bases are TGTGCCAGCAGTTTAGACACGGCTGCCTACGAGCAGTACTTC.

The chain has TRBV14 and TRBJ2-5, with a tentative D call TRBD1 (5 bases). CDR1 SGHDN and CDR2 FVKESK come from the germline V gene. The length of the CDR3 is 16 residues. The V end lost 2 bases, the J end lost 3 bases, and 16 bases lay between the germline ends. The CDR3 region has the DNA TGTGCCAGCAGCCAACAATCTTCGGCAGGGAAAGAGACCCAGTACTTC. It is translated as CASSQQSSAGKETQYF.

The chain uses TRBV25-1 and TRBJ1-1; D call uncertain. The CDR3 extends over 13 amino acids. Trimming removed 5 bases from V and 0 bases from J, with 7 bases in between. CDR1 and CDR2 from the germline V gene are MGHDK and SYGVNS. DNA of the CDR3: TGTGCCAGCAGTATTAAGTTGAACACTGAAGCTTTCTTT. As protein: CASSIKLNTEAFF.

Notes on this clone: This may arise from a read error, as a much more abundant clone is one base away. The genes are TRBV6-6 and TRBJ2-3, with D unclear. Per germline, CDR1 MNHNY and CDR2 SVGAGI (reference sequence). V was clipped by 6 bases and J by 2 bases, with 3 bases between them. The CDR3 sequence is 11 residues long. The CDR3 sequence is CASSLTDTQYF. CDR3 DNA: TGTGCCAGCAGCCTCACAGATACGCAGTATTTT.

The V and J genes are TRBV19 and TRBJ2-2; 7 nucleotides line up with TRBD2. The V gene end was trimmed by 8 bases and the J gene end by 1 base; junction bases not matched to a gene: 10. Germline V gives CDR1 LNHDA, CDR2 SQIVND (reference sequence). This CDR3 comprises 16 residues. This CDR3 reads CASANPAGENTGELFF. The CDR3, as DNA: TGTGCCAGTGCTAACCCGGCGGGAGAGAACACCGGGGAGCTGTTTTTT.

This clone has just one count. The rearrangement joins TRBV5-4 to TRBJ1-2, with unresolved D. Germline lookup yields CDR1 SGHNT and CDR2 YYREEE (reference sequence). The ends were cut back, 1 base at V and 3 bases at J, with 7 bases in the middle. CDR3 length: 13 residues. CDR3 region: CASSLMTDYGYTF. CDR3 coding DNA: TGTGCCAGCAGCTTGATGACTGACTATGGCTACACCTTC. The entire variable domain, with the rest obtained from reference TRBV5-4 and TRBJ1-2, is as follows: ETGVTQSPTHLIKTRGQQVTLRCSSQSGHNTVSWYQQALGQGPQFIFQYYREEENGRGNFPPRFSGLQFPNYSSELNVNALELDDSALYLCASSLMTDYGYTFGSGTRLTVV.

This clone was picked up many times. The same CDR3 arises from other DNA sequences in this sample as well. The gene calls are TRBV7-2 and TRBJ2-1; D is uncertain. The CDR3 contains 13 residues. V was cut by 2 bases and J by 0 bases, with 2 bases left in between. The germline CDR1 and CDR2 sequences are SGHTA and FQGNSA. The CDR3 here is CASSLNSYNEQFF. The CDR3 coding sequence is TGTGCCAGCAGCTTAAACTCCTACAATGAGCAGTTCTTC. Full variable domain (outside the CDR3, taken from reference TRBV7-2 and TRBJ2-1): GAGVSQSPSNKVTEKGKDVELRCDPISGHTALYWYRQSLGQGLEFLIYFQGNSAPDKSGLPSDRFSAERTGGSVSTLTIQRTQQEDSAVYLCASSLNSYNEQFFGPGTRLTVL.

The chain has TRBV11-3 and TRBJ1-1; possibly TRBD1 for D (6 bases). Germline lookup yields CDR1 SGHNT and CDR2 YENEEA. The germline V and J ends were trimmed by 5 bases and 5 bases, with 15 bases remaining between them. This CDR3 contains 14 residues. CDR3 bases: TGTGCCAGCAGCCAACAGGGAGCTGGGACTGAAGCTTTCTTT. Translated, it gives CASSQQGAGTEAFF.

The V call is TRBV29-1, the J call TRBJ2-1, with D possibly matching TRBD2 (7 bases). Germline assignment: CDR1 SQVTM and CDR2 ANQGSEA. Trimming pared 7 bases from V and 2 bases from J, leaving 21 bases between. This CDR3 region has 16 residues. CDR3 sequence (DNA): TGCAGCGGCGCGGGGGCGGGGGCCCTAGCCTACAATGAGCAGTTCTTC. Protein: CSGAGAGALAYNEQFF.

This clone has only one observation. A far larger clone is one nucleotide away, so this likely arose from a read error. The chain joins TRBV20-1 to TRBJ1-4, with D perhaps TRBD1 (5 bases). V was pared by 5 bases and J by 12 bases, with 13 bases between. The CDR3 is 11 residues long. Germline V gives CDR1 DFQATT, CDR2 SNEGSKA (reference sequence). CDR3 protein: CSAPRTRQLFF. The DNA for the CDR3 is TGCAGTGCTCCCAGGACAAGGCAACTGTTTTTT.